A selection of T cell receptor beta chains follows, all from one sample in a study of blood T cell repertoires in COVID-19. Sequencing was performed with immunoSEQ multiplex PCR; in TCRdb, only in-frame clones are kept and a portion is missing. The data contain 40,000 to 60,000 clones, approximately 79% of them singletons. Sequences were obtained from peripheral blood. All receptors derive from a man in his 70s with acute or convalescent COVID-19. CDR3s include the opening cysteine and the closing phenylalanine or tryptophan. Each record gives: clone size, D gene, J gene, V gene, CDR3 protein, CDR3 DNA. The D gene is left open where the match is weak. The size entry is marked missing in some rows and otherwise reads once, few, many or a size class.

. | . | TRBJ1-2 | TRBV20-1 | CSARDPRGNTF | TGCAGTGCTAGAGATCCGAGAGGGAACACCTTC
. | TRBD2 | TRBJ2-3 | TRBV7-3 | CASSSRVAGDGDTQYF | TGTGCCAGCTCCAGTCGCGTAGCGGGAGACGGAGATACGCAGTATTTT
. | . | TRBJ1-4 | TRBV10-1 | CASSRAGTDNEKLFF | TGCGCCAGCAGCCGCGCGGGAACCGATAATGAAAAACTGTTTTTT
. | TRBD2 | TRBJ2-1 | TRBV24-1 | CATSETGTSFHEQFF | TGTGCCACCAGTGAAACCGGGACTAGCTTCCATGAGCAGTTCTTC
few | . | TRBJ1-2 | TRBV5-8 | CASSLGASYGYTF | TGTGCCAGCAGCTTGGGTGCGAGCTATGGCTACACCTTC
few | . | TRBJ1-3 | TRBV2 | CAIQGTSGNTIYF | TGTGCCATCCAGGGGACATCTGGAAACACCATATATTTT
few | . | TRBJ1-1 | TRBV5-6 | CASSLFGEEAFF | TGTGCCAGCAGCTTGTTCGGGGAGGAAGCTTTCTTT
. | . | TRBJ2-1 | TRBV7-8 | CASVFRGVSYNEQFF | TGTGCCAGCGTATTTCGCGGGGTCTCCTACAATGAGCAGTTCTTC
. | . | TRBJ2-7 | TRBV11-1 | CASSFGRGSSYEQYF | TGTGCCAGCAGCTTCGGCAGGGGAAGCTCCTACGAGCAGTACTTC
. | . | TRBJ2-7 | TRBV20-1 | CSARYSGEQYF | TGCAGTGCTAGATATTCGGGCGAGCAGTACTTC
. | . | TRBJ1-2 | TRBV27 | CASSLNRVYGYTF | TGTGCCAGCAGTCTGAACAGGGTTTATGGCTACACCTTC
. | . | TRBJ1-1 | TRBV9 | CASSVDHGPGTEAFF | TGTGCCAGCAGCGTAGATCACGGTCCGGGGACTGAAGCTTTCTTT
. | . | TRBJ1-2 | TRBV4-2 | CASSQEGSGYGYTF | TGTGCCAGCAGCCAAGAGGGCAGTGGCTATGGCTACACCTTC
. | . | TRBJ2-3 | TRBV11-3 | CASSFGDTQYF | TGTGCCAGCAGCTTCGGAGATACGCAGTATTTT
. | TRBD2 | TRBJ2-2 | TRBV7-3 | CASSLLAGEAGELFF | TGTGCCAGCAGCTTACTAGCGGGAGAGGCCGGGGAGCTGTTTTTT
. | TRBD2 | TRBJ2-1 | TRBV28 | CASSSAGTSGFNEQFF | TGTGCCAGCAGTTCCGCCGGGACTAGCGGGTTCAATGAGCAGTTCTTC
. | . | TRBJ1-5 | TRBV7-9 | CASSLAANNQPQHF | TGTGCCAGCAGCTTAGCCGCGAACAATCAGCCCCAGCATTTT
. | . | TRBJ1-5 | TRBV5-1 | CASSPDIGGNQPQHF | TGCGCCAGCAGCCCGGATATCGGGGGCAATCAGCCCCAGCATTTT
. | . | TRBJ1-5 | TRBV15 | CATSARTGFNQPQHF | TGTGCCACCAGCGCGAGAACGGGGTTCAATCAGCCCCAGCATTTT
. | TRBD1 | TRBJ2-7 | TRBV30 | CATGTGGYEQYF | TGTGCGACCGGGACAGGGGGCTACGAGCAGTACTTC
. | . | TRBJ1-2 | TRBV7-9 | CASRGEAMTNYGYTF | TGTGCCAGCAGGGGGGAGGCGATGACTAACTATGGCTACACCTTC
few | . | TRBJ2-2 | TRBV30 | CAWSAPSTSAFTGELFF | TGTGCCTGGAGCGCACCCTCCACCAGCGCATTCACCGGGGAGCTGTTTTTT
few | TRBD1 | TRBJ1-2 | TRBV4-2 | CASSHPGTGGMSGYTF | TGTGCCAGCAGCCATCCCGGGACAGGGGGTATGAGTGGCTACACCTTC
. | . | TRBJ2-5 | TRBV7-9 | CASSLVGGPGETQYF | TGTGCCAGCAGCTTAGTAGGGGGACCAGGAGAGACCCAGTACTTC
. | TRBD1 | TRBJ2-7 | TRBV5-1 | CASSPMGQGISYEQYF | TGCGCCAGCAGCCCCATGGGACAGGGAATCTCCTACGAGCAGTACTTC
. | TRBD1 | TRBJ2-7 | TRBV27 | CASSLSGQAASYEQYF | TGTGCCAGCAGTTTATCGGGACAGGCGGCCTCCTACGAGCAGTACTTC
. | . | TRBJ1-2 | TRBV6-6 | CASSQGQDYGYTF | TGTGCCAGCTCCCAGGGTCAGGACTATGGCTACACCTTC
. | . | TRBJ2-3 | TRBV5-1 | CASSAPSPPQDTQYF | TGCGCCAGCAGCGCCCCTAGCCCCCCCCAGGATACGCAGTATTTT
. | . | TRBJ1-2 | TRBV6-5 | CASSQPGAGGYGYTF | TGTGCCAGCAGCCAGCCAGGGGCCGGAGGCTATGGCTACACCTTC
. | TRBD1 | TRBJ1-2 | TRBV2 | CASSSDREIGGYTF | TGTGCCAGCAGTTCGGACAGGGAGATTGGCGGCTACACCTTC
. | TRBD2 | TRBJ2-7 | TRBV2 | CASKGGLAGREQYF | TGTGCCAGCAAGGGGGGACTAGCGGGACGGGAGCAGTACTTC
. | . | TRBJ1-3 | TRBV4-3 | CASSQAVGQYSGNTIYF | TGCGCCAGCAGCCAAGCCGTTGGACAGTACTCTGGAAACACCATATATTTT
few | TRBD1 | TRBJ2-1 | TRBV28 | CASRNRDRLQFF | TGTGCCAGCAGAAACCGGGACAGGCTGCAGTTCTTC
few | TRBD2 | TRBJ2-3 | TRBV6-4 | CASSEVRGGTDTQYF | TGTGCCAGCAGTGAAGTTCGGGGGGGCACAGATACGCAGTATTTT
. | TRBD2 | TRBJ2-5 | TRBV19 | CASSMQASGSYETQYF | TGTGCCAGTAGTATGCAAGCTAGCGGGAGTTATGAGACCCAGTACTTC
. | TRBD1 | TRBJ1-1 | TRBV7-9 | CGQGETEAFF | TGTGGACAGGGGGAGACTGAAGCTTTCTTT
. | . | TRBJ2-7 | TRBV27 | CASSLSFGLDFEQYF | TGTGCCAGCAGTTTATCGTTCGGTCTGGACTTCGAGCAGTACTTC
. | . | TRBJ2-1 | TRBV5-5 | CASSFSVDSDYNEQFF | TGTGCCAGCAGCTTTTCGGTGGACTCCGACTACAATGAGCAGTTCTTC
. | . | TRBJ2-3 | TRBV7-2 | CASSSQGSGNLDTQYF | TGTGCCAGCAGCTCCCAGGGGAGCGGGAACTTGGATACGCAGTATTTT
. | . | TRBJ2-7 | TRBV30 | CAWSVHLSRERYEQYF | TGTGCCTGGAGTGTACATCTCTCGAGAGAGCGGTACGAGCAGTACTTC
once | . | TRBJ1-5 | TRBV28 | CASSTSTGFNQPQHF | TGTGCCAGCAGTACCTCGACAGGCTTCAATCAGCCCCAGCATTTT
. | . | TRBJ2-5 | TRBV7-6 | CASSSSGPRGRETQYF | TGTGCCAGCAGTTCAAGCGGGCCCCGAGGGCGGGAGACCCAGTACTTC
. | TRBD1 | TRBJ2-7 | TRBV7-2 | CASSPRTGGHEQYF | TGTGCCAGCAGCCCCCGGACAGGGGGACACGAGCAGTACTTC
many | TRBD1 | TRBJ1-2 | TRBV3-1/TRBV3-2 | CASSQDLHGDRGGYGYTF | TGTGCCAGCAGCCAAGATCTCCACGGTGACAGGGGTGGCTATGGCTACACCTTC
once | TRBD1 | TRBJ1-6 | TRBV7-2 | CASSSRTGVESPLHF | TGTGCCAGCAGCTCCCGGACAGGGGTAGAATCACCCCTCCACTTT
. | TRBD1 | TRBJ2-7 | TRBV30 | CACLGQGTYEQYF | TGTGCCTGTTTGGGACAGGGAACCTACGAGCAGTACTTC
. | TRBD1 | TRBJ1-6 | TRBV5-1 | CASSPGQGGNSPLHF | TGCGCCAGCAGCCCTGGACAGGGTGGGAATTCACCCCTCCACTTT
. | TRBD2 | TRBJ2-7 | TRBV7-9 | CASSLGGSGGGRAEQYF | TGTGCCAGCAGCTTAGGTGGTAGCGGGGGCGGCCGGGCAGAGCAGTACTTC
. | . | TRBJ2-3 | TRBV5-1 | CASSAGAASTDTQYF | TGCGCCAGCAGCGCAGGTGCCGCCAGCACAGATACGCAGTATTTT
. | TRBD1 | TRBJ1-1 | TRBV5-1 | CASRSTGGARTEAFF | TGCGCCAGCCGCTCCACAGGGGGCGCGCGCACTGAAGCTTTCTTT
. | . | TRBJ1-6 | TRBV7-9 | CASSPAGGDSPLHF | TGTGCCAGCAGCCCTGCGGGGGGAGATTCACCCCTCCACTTT